This T cell receptor beta chain was captured by sequencing in a study of blood T cell repertoires in COVID-19. Overall study: The samples span acute and convalescent COVID-19 from the United States, Italy and Spain. The analysed material was cDNA or gDNA that came from T cells, B-cell-depleted T cells, or PBMCs.

This clone was seen more than once but under ten times. CDR3 size: 12 residues. Germline lookup yields CDR1 MNHEY and CDR2 SVGEGT. V gave up 4 bases and J gave up 15 bases; unmatched junction bases: 7. Authors' data handling: Nucleated cell counts were estimated from reference gene primer amplification. Sequenced by immunoSEQ multiplex PCR; TCRdb stores in-frame clones only, minus some. For V, J and clone size, that table is used; D and trimming come from the DNA. The data hold over 45,000 clones, with roughly 80% observed a single time. This sequence was found in a man aged 65 to 85 with active COVID-19. V gene TRBV6-2 or TRBV6-3 combines with J gene TRBJ1-4, with 8 bases that match TRBD1. Sequenced: peripheral blood. This chain's CDR3 is CASSSRTGWVFF. The CDR3 DNA reads TGTGCCAGCAGTTCACGGACAGGGTGGGTGTTTTTT.